This T cell receptor beta chain was sequenced during a study of blood T cell repertoires in COVID-19. Data came from immunoSEQ multiplex PCR; TCRdb stores just in-frame clones and leaves some out. Among hundreds of thousands of clones listed, around 83% were seen once. The V segment lost 6 bases and the J segment 3 bases; nucleotides outside the gene matches: 10. Germline V gene sequence: CDR1 SNHLY, CDR2 FYNNEI. This CDR3 has 16 amino acids. Sequencing was performed on peripheral blood. The receptor was isolated from an elderly man with acute or convalescent COVID-19. This chain uses TRBV2 with TRBJ1-5, with TRBD1 identical over 8 bases. The CDR3 region has the DNA TGTGCCAGCAGCCTCACAGGGGGGCCCTCCAATCAGCCCCAGCATTTT. It is translated as CASSLTGGPSNQPQHF.